These 13 T cell receptor beta chains share one sample of origin, sequenced in a study of CD8 T cells in Susac syndrome. Random-hexamer reverse transcription was applied to roughly 0.5 to 1 ug RNA. TCRdb called the immunoSEQ multiplex PCR reads again in MiXCR, with one record for every CDR3 protein. Here the sample spans more than 70,000 distinct CDR3 sequences, roughly 91% being singletons. Specimen: CD8+ T cells from PBMCs. These receptors were obtained from a human donor in good health.

This clonotype was counted once. This rearrangement joins TRBV15 to TRBJ2-3; D remains unclear. Trimming removed 4 bases from V and 0 bases from J, with 8 bases in between. Looked up from germline, CDR1 is LNHNV and CDR2 is YYDKDF (reference sequence). The CDR3 contains 14 residues. The CDR3 DNA is TGTGCCACCAGCACCAGAAGGAGCACAGATACGCAGTATTTT. Amino acids: CATSTRRSTDTQYF.

This clonotype appeared a few times. The V call is TRBV29-1, the J call TRBJ2-7; perhaps D is TRBD1 or TRBD2 (5 bases each). Between the trimmed V and J ends, which lost 3 bases and 3 bases, there was a span of 12 bases. This CDR3 has 13 residues. The germline gives CDR1 SQVTM, CDR2 ANQGSEA. In nucleotides, the CDR3 is TGCAGCGTTGATTCGGGACGGGGCTACGAGCAGTACTTC. Protein: CSVDSGRGYEQYF.

This chain joins TRBV18 and TRBJ2-1; the D gene is possibly TRBD2 (6 bases). V lost 10 bases and J lost 5, with 15 bases in between. The CDR3 is 13 amino acids. CDR1 is KGHSH, CDR2 LQKENI, per germline. The CDR3 protein is CATMGRRDNEQFF. CDR3 DNA sequence: TGTGCCACCATGGGACGGAGGGACAATGAGCAGTTCTTC.

The rearrangement links TRBV7-3 to TRBJ2-1; 8 bases are a match to TRBD2. The germline V gene encodes CDR1 SGHTA and CDR2 FQGTGA. The CDR3 has 14 amino acids. The junction had 2 bases not matched to a gene; V was cut back by 2 bases and J by 5 bases. The CDR3 region has the DNA TGTGCCAGCAGCTTAGCGGGGGGTCACAATGAGCAGTTCTTC. It encodes CASSLAGGHNEQFF.

The chain links TRBV20-1 to TRBJ2-5, with D maybe TRBD2 (6 bases). The CDR3 length is 14 residues. The V end lost 0 bases, the J end lost 2 bases, and 10 bases lay between the germline ends. Germline lookup yields CDR1 DFQATT and CDR2 SNEGSKA (reference sequence). This CDR3 is CSARDRRGQETQYF. CDR3 bases: TGCAGTGCTAGAGATCGGAGGGGTCAAGAGACCCAGTACTTC.

The genes are TRBV9 and TRBJ2-1; no firm D call. Trimming pared 3 bases from V and 9 bases from J, leaving 13 bases between. CDR1 and CDR2 (germline): SGDLS, YYNGEE. This CDR3 contains 13 residues. CDR3 in amino acids: CASSAGMGGEQFF. CDR3 in DNA: TGTGCCAGCAGCGCAGGCATGGGCGGTGAGCAGTTCTTC.

This clonotype was picked up one time. CDR3 in amino acids: CASSLRPLGYEQYF. CDR3 nucleotide sequence: TGTGCCAGTAGTCTCCGTCCCCTAGGGTACGAGCAGTACTTC. The rearrangement joins TRBV19 to TRBJ2-7; no reliable D call. The germline V and J ends were trimmed by 5 bases and 4 bases, with 15 bases remaining between them. The germline V gene has CDR1 LNHDA and CDR2 SQIVND (reference sequence). This CDR3 contains 14 residues.

The chain has TRBV7-2 and TRBJ2-4; D unresolved. Per the germline V gene, CDR1 is SGHTA and CDR2 is FQGNSA. Between the trimmed V and J ends, which lost 2 bases and 13 bases, there was a span of 12 bases. The CDR3 loop spans 12 amino acids. The CDR3 loop reads CASSLLPDRQYF. CDR3 nucleotides: TGTGCCAGCAGCTTATTGCCGGATAGACAGTACTTC.

The chain has TRBV29-1 and TRBJ2-3; D may match TRBD1 or TRBD2 (5 bases each). Germline V lookup: CDR1 SQVTM, CDR2 ANQGSEA. The CDR3 is made up of 16 amino acids. V dropped 0 bases and J dropped 1 base, with 14 bases sitting between them. CDR3 nucleotide sequence: TGCAGCGTTGAAGATAGGGGCTCGAGGGGCACAGATACGCAGTATTTT. Encoded protein: CSVEDRGSRGTDTQYF.

The chain uses TRBV13 and TRBJ2-1; D unresolved. The V and J ends lost 3 bases and 7 bases respectively, with 13 bases between them. The CDR3 has 14 amino acids. Germline V lookup: CDR1 PRHDT, CDR2 FYEKMQ (reference sequence). The CDR3 DNA reads TGTGCCAGCAGCTTTGGGCCTGCCGGGAATGAGCAGTTCTTC. It translates to CASSFGPAGNEQFF.

The chain employs TRBV20-1 and TRBJ1-1; D may be TRBD1 (5 bases). Trimming shortened V by 1 base and J by 6 bases, and 15 bases separated the two germline ends. Germline CDR1 DFQATT, CDR2 SNEGSKA (reference sequence). This CDR3 comprises 14 residues. DNA of the CDR3: TGCAGTGCTAGAGTCTGGGGGGGGGTCCCTGAAGCTTTCTTT. The encoded protein is CSARVWGGVPEAFF.

The V call is TRBV19, the J call TRBJ2-7; 13 nucleotides match TRBD2. The CDR3 loop spans 14 amino acids. The V segment lost 6 bases and the J segment 4 bases; nucleotides outside the gene matches: 3. CDR1 is LNHDA, CDR2 SQIVND, per germline (reference sequence). CDR3: CASSTSGGEYEQYF. The CDR3 DNA reads as TGTGCCAGTAGCACTAGCGGGGGGGAATACGAGCAGTACTTC.

V and J are TRBV10-2 and TRBJ2-2, with D perhaps matching TRBD2 (6 bases). From germline, CDR1 is WSHSY and CDR2 SAAADI. The CDR3 extends over 13 amino acids. The V end was cut by 6 bases, the J end by 4 bases, with 9 bases between. Here the CDR3 reads CASRASVTGELFF. The CDR3 nucleotides read TGCGCCAGCAGAGCTAGCGTCACCGGGGAGCTGTTTTTT.